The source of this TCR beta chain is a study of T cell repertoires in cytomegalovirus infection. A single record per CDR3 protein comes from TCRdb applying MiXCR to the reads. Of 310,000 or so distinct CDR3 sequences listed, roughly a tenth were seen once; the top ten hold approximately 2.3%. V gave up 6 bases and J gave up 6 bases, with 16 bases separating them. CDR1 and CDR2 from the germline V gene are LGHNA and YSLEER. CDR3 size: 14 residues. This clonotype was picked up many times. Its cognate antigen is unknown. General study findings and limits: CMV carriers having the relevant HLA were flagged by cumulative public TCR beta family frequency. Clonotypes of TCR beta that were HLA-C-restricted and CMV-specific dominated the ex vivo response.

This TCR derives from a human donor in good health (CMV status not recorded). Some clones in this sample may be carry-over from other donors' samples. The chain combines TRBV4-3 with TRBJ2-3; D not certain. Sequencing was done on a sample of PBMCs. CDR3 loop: CASSREWVVDTQYF. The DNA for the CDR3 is TGCGCCAGCAGTCGAGAATGGGTAGTCGATACGCAGTATTTT.